This passage covers 27 T cell receptor beta chains from one sample sequenced in a study of cytomegalovirus exposure and HLA in healthy donors. Researchers ran the PCR with 60 Vbeta and 13 Jbeta primers. TCRdb's copy holds only in-frame clones and misses some; the assay was immunoSEQ multiplex PCR. Of 120,000 or so clones listed, under 90% are singletons. Sequenced: PBMCs. These receptors were taken from a woman in her forties in good health and CMV-seropositive.

The rearrangement joins TRBV9 to TRBJ2-3; 10 nucleotides agree with TRBD2. Germline values: CDR1 SGDLS, CDR2 YYNGEE. The ends lost 0 bases at V and 2 bases at J; junction bases unmatched: 6. This CDR3 is built from 17 residues. CDR3 DNA: TGTGCCAGCAGCGTAGAAAGCCTAGCGGGAGACACAGATACGCAGTATTTT. Translating it yields CASSVESLAGDTDTQYF.

The V gene is TRBV6-6, the J gene TRBJ1-5; 7 nucleotides align to TRBD1. Per the germline V gene, CDR1 is MNHNY and CDR2 is SVGAGI (reference sequence). The junction had 9 bases not matched to a gene; V was cut back by 8 bases and J by 8 bases. The CDR3 has 13 residues. The CDR3 region is CASGAGGTEPQHF. DNA for the CDR3: TGTGCCAGCGGCGCAGGGGGTACGGAGCCCCAGCATTTT.

This chain uses TRBV5-1 with TRBJ2-1, with TRBD2 matching over 10 bases. The germline V gene encodes CDR1 SGHRS and CDR2 YFSETQ. This CDR3 comprises 16 residues. The junction had 7 bases not matched to a gene; V was cut back by 7 bases and J by 0 bases. DNA of the CDR3: TGCGCCAGCCTGGCTAGCGGGGGAAACTCCTACAATGAGCAGTTCTTC. This sequence encodes CASLASGGNSYNEQFF. Complete variable domain (other parts from reference TRBV5-1 and TRBJ2-1): KAGVTQTPRYLIKTRGQQVTLSCSPISGHRSVSWYQQTPGQGLQFLFEYFSETQRNKGNFPGRFSGRQFSNSRSEMNVSTLELGDSALYLCASLASGGNSYNEQFFGPGTRLTVL.

The chain carries TRBV19 and TRBJ2-3; D is unclear. Trimming cost V 7 bases and J 2 bases, with 16 bases left between them. The CDR3 totals 15 residues. Germline lookup yields CDR1 LNHDA and CDR2 SQIVND (reference sequence). CDR3 DNA: TGTGCCAGTAAGATACAGTCTTCGACCACAGATACGCAGTATTTT. This translates into CASKIQSSTTDTQYF.

This sequence joins TRBV7-9 and TRBJ2-3, with TRBD1 identical over 8 bases. The CDR3 extends over 16 amino acids. CDR1 and CDR2 from the germline V gene are SEHNR and FQNEAQ (reference sequence). The V gene end was trimmed by 2 bases and the J gene end by 4 bases; junction bases not matched to a gene: 8. The DNA for the CDR3 is TGTGCCAGCAGCTTACCCTGGCAGGGGGCCGCAGATACGCAGTATTTT. Encoded protein: CASSLPWQGAADTQYF. Filled out from reference TRBV7-9 and TRBJ2-3, the complete variable domain reads DTGVSQNPRHKITKRGQNVTFRCDPISEHNRLYWYRQTLGQGPEFLTYFQNEAQLEKSRLLSDRFSAERPKGSFSTLEIQRTEQGDSAMYLCASSLPWQGAADTQYFGPGTRLTVL.

The gene calls are TRBV10-2 and TRBJ2-5; 10 nucleotides agree with TRBD2. Looked up from germline, CDR1 is WSHSY and CDR2 is SAAADI. The CDR3 sequence is 16 residues long. J lost 1 base, V lost 3 bases, and 5 bases had no gene match. Here the CDR3 reads CASSDRGTSVQETQYF. In DNA form, the CDR3 reads TGCGCCAGCAGTGACCGCGGGACTAGCGTCCAAGAGACCCAGTACTTC.

The genes are TRBV6-5 and TRBJ1-1; TRBD1 matches 8 bases. CDR1 and CDR2 (germline): MNHEY, SVGAGI. CDR3 size: 16 residues. V gave up 2 bases and J gave up 4 bases; unmatched junction bases: 9. CDR3 loop: CASSYQGAPPITEAFF. The CDR3 nucleotides are TGTGCCAGCAGTTACCAGGGGGCGCCCCCTATCACTGAAGCTTTCTTT.

The rearrangement joins TRBV15 to TRBJ2-7; 9 nucleotides line up with TRBD2. Germline V lookup: CDR1 LNHNV, CDR2 YYDKDF (reference sequence). The CDR3 has 19 residues. J gave up 7 bases and V 3 bases, and 22 bases lay outside the gene matches. The CDR3 loop is CATSSLGTSFLPFAGEQYF. The DNA of the CDR3 is TGTGCCACCAGCAGTCTTGGGACTAGCTTCTTGCCGTTCGCGGGGGAGCAGTACTTC.

V and J are TRBV19 and TRBJ1-5; possible D gene TRBD1, 6 bases. Germline V gene data show CDR1 as LNHDA and CDR2 as SQIVND (reference sequence). The CDR3 contains 13 residues. V was clipped by 7 bases and J by 6 bases, with 13 bases between them. In DNA, the CDR3 is TGTGCCAGTAACCCAGGGGTCGGTCAGCCCCAGCATTTT. Translation: CASNPGVGQPQHF. Based on the CDR3 plus reference TRBV19 and TRBJ1-5, the full variable domain is DGGITQSPKYLFRKEGQNVTLSCEQNLNHDAMYWYRQDPGQGLRLIYYSQIVNDFQKGDIAEGYSVSREKKESFPLTVTSAQKNPTAFYLCASNPGVGQPQHFGDGTRLSIL.

This rearrangement joins TRBV5-4 to TRBJ2-2, with 11 bases fitting TRBD1. Germline-derived CDR1 and CDR2 are SGHNT and YYREEE (reference sequence). V lost 4 bases and J lost 6; bases outside the gene matches: 5. CDR3 length: 15 residues. The CDR3 protein is CASSVLGQGAGELFF. The CDR3 bases are TGTGCCAGCAGCGTCCTGGGACAGGGGGCCGGGGAGCTGTTTTTT.

The CDR3 nucleotides are TGTGCCAGCAGCTTGGATAGAAGCTCCTACGAGCAGTACTTC. The encoded protein is CASSLDRSSYEQYF. This chain uses TRBV5-5 with TRBJ2-7; no firm D call. V shed 0 bases and J shed 0 bases, with 7 bases lying between them. CDR1 is SGHKS, CDR2 YYEKEE, per germline (reference sequence). The CDR3 spans 14 residues.

V is TRBV7-6 and J is TRBJ2-5, with 12 positions matching TRBD2. This CDR3 has 16 residues. Germline assignment: CDR1 SGHVS and CDR2 FNYEAQ. V trimming: 3 bases; J trimming: 3 bases; junction bases outside the gene matches: 5. CDR3 loop: CASSFPSGRVEETQYF. In DNA, the CDR3 is TGTGCCAGCAGCTTCCCTAGCGGGAGGGTGGAAGAGACCCAGTACTTC.

The V and J genes are TRBV11-2 and TRBJ2-2, with 9 bases that match TRBD2. The CDR3 contains 19 residues. Trimming removed 5 bases from V and 3 bases from J; junction bases left unmatched: 16. The germline CDR1 and CDR2 sequences are SGHAT and FQNNGV. The CDR3 DNA reads as TGTGCCAGCAGCACATCAATCACGGGCGGGAGGGCCTACACCGGGGAGCTGTTTTTT. It translates to CASSTSITGGRAYTGELFF.

The chain uses TRBV6-1 and TRBJ2-7, with D unresolved. V was shortened by 1 base and J by 1 base, with 11 bases between the two germline ends. The CDR3 runs to 15 residues. Germline CDR1 is MNHNS and CDR2 is SASEGT. CDR3 in amino acids: CASSEVVLPSYEQYF. The CDR3 region has the DNA TGTGCCAGCAGTGAAGTAGTATTACCGTCCTACGAGCAGTACTTC.

This sequence joins TRBV6-5 and TRBJ2-1, with 10 nucleotides matching TRBD2. This CDR3 spans 15 amino acids. V was clipped by 6 bases and J by 3 bases; unmatched bases: 5. Germline CDR1 is MNHEY and CDR2 is SVGAGI. The CDR3 loop is CASRRGTSDYNEQFF. CDR3 coding DNA: TGTGCCAGCAGACGAGGGACTAGCGACTACAATGAGCAGTTCTTC.

This clone was counted once. The V call is TRBV5-5, the J call TRBJ2-3; 10 bases line up with TRBD2. V trimming: 5 bases; J trimming: 4 bases; junction bases outside the gene matches: 4. Germline V gene sequence: CDR1 SGHKS, CDR2 YYEKEE (reference sequence). The CDR3 is 14 residues long. CDR3 coding DNA: TGTGCCAGCAGACTAGCGGGGCGGGCAGATACGCAGTATTTT. Protein sequence: CASRLAGRADTQYF. Looking up the rest from reference TRBV5-5 and TRBJ2-3 gives the full variable domain: DAGVTQSPTHLIKTRGQQVTLRCSPISGHKSVSWYQQVLGQGPQFIFQYYEKEERGRGNFPDRFSARQFPNYSSELNVNALLLGDSALYLCASRLAGRADTQYFGPGTRLTVL.

The sample holds one count of this clone. V is TRBV6-1 and J is TRBJ2-7, with D possibly matching TRBD2 (5 bases). The CDR3 runs 13 residues. CDR1 is MNHNS and CDR2 is SASEGT in the germline V gene. V gave up 10 bases and J gave up 3 bases, with 16 bases separating them. The CDR3 reads CATTHRGNYEQYF. Here the CDR3 DNA reads TGTGCCACAACCCACCGGGGAAACTACGAGCAGTACTTC.

This chain connects TRBV11-3 to TRBJ2-2, with a weak D call TRBD1 (6 bases). Per germline, CDR1 SGHNT and CDR2 YENEEA. Trimming removed 4 bases at V and 6 bases at J, with 21 bases between. There are 17 residues in the CDR3. In DNA form, the CDR3 reads TGTGCCAGCAGCTCGATTAATAAACAGGGTTTTGCCGGGGAGCTGTTTTTT. This gives the protein CASSSINKQGFAGELFF.

This chain connects TRBV2 to TRBJ2-1; the D gene is possibly TRBD2 (6 bases). The V gene's germline CDR1 is SNHLY and CDR2 FYNNEI. Trimming cost V 4 bases and J 6 bases, with 10 bases left between them. This CDR3 comprises 13 residues. The CDR3 region has the DNA TGTGCCAGCAGTGCGGGACTTATCAATGAGCAGTTCTTC. It codes for CASSAGLINEQFF.

This chain connects TRBV7-2 to TRBJ2-1, with D possibly TRBD2 on 5 matching bases. Germline CDR1 and CDR2: SGHTA and FQGNSA. Trimming removed 8 bases at V and 0 bases at J, with 11 bases between. This CDR3 is 14 amino acids long. CDR3 coding DNA: TGTGCCAGCTGGGAGAGGTTCTCCTACAATGAGCAGTTCTTC. It specifies CASWERFSYNEQFF.

This rearrangement joins TRBV12-5 to TRBJ1-5; 7 bases map to TRBD1. This CDR3 contains 17 residues. Germline CDR1 is LGHNT and CDR2 is FRNRAP. In DNA form, the CDR3 reads TGTGCCACTAGACGGGCGAGGAGCAGGGGGGACAATCAGCCCCAGCATTTT. Translation: CATRRARSRGDNQPQHF.

This CDR3 is CAWSDRSTFGYTF. The CDR3 DNA reads TGTGCCTGGAGTGACAGGTCAACGTTTGGCTACACCTTC. The V gene is TRBV30, the J gene TRBJ1-2, with D possibly matching TRBD1 (5 bases). Germline CDR1 reads GTSNPN; CDR2 reads SVGIG (reference sequence). Trimming took off 1 base at V and 7 bases at J, with 13 bases between the two ends. The CDR3 contains 13 residues.

The chain recombines TRBV5-1 with TRBJ2-6; D remains ambiguous. V gave up 1 base and J gave up 2 bases, with 4 bases separating them. Germline V gene lookup returns CDR1 SGHRS and CDR2 YFSETQ. The CDR3 is 14 residues long. For the CDR3, the DNA is TGCGCCAGCAGCTTGACGGCTGGGGCCAACGTCCTGACTTTC. It is translated as CASSLTAGANVLTF.

The V call is TRBV27, the J call TRBJ1-2, with 8 bases identical to TRBD1. The CDR3 runs to 13 residues. Trimming cost V 5 bases and J 7 bases; bases outside gene matches: 6. Germline V gene sequence: CDR1 MNHEY, CDR2 SMNVEV (reference sequence). The DNA of the CDR3 is TGTGCCAGCAGTCTTCGACAGGGGACTGGCTACACCTTC. Translated, it gives CASSLRQGTGYTF.

The chain combines TRBV5-6 with TRBJ2-1; 7 positions match TRBD1. Germline loops: CDR1 SGHDT, CDR2 YYEEEE. This CDR3 has 15 amino acids. Unmatched junction bases numbered 1, after V lost 0 bases and J lost 1 base. CDR3 nucleotides: TGTGCCAGCAGCTTGGCCAGGGGGTCCTACAATGAGCAGTTCTTC. This sequence encodes CASSLARGSYNEQFF.

The chain combines TRBV9 with TRBJ2-5; weak D call: TRBD2 (6 bases). V lost 4 bases to trimming and J lost 5 bases, with 12 bases between them. The CDR3 runs to 13 residues. Germline V lookup: CDR1 SGDLS, CDR2 YYNGEE. The CDR3, as DNA: TGTGCCAGCAGCCCTGGGACTCGGGAGACCCAGTACTTC. As protein: CASSPGTRETQYF. The entire variable domain, with the rest obtained from reference TRBV9 and TRBJ2-5, is as follows: DSGVTQTPKHLITATGQRVTLRCSPRSGDLSVYWYQQSLDQGLQFLIQYYNGEERAKGNILERFSAQQFPDLHSELNLSSLELGDSALYFCASSPGTRETQYFGPGTRLLVL.

The DNA for the CDR3 is TGTGCCAGCAGCCCGGGGTCCCCGAACACTGAAGCTTTCTTT. This encodes CASSPGSPNTEAFF. The J gene is TRBJ1-1, the V gene TRBV7-8; the D is unclear. Germline-derived CDR1 and CDR2 are SGHVS and FQNEAQ. V was pared by 5 bases and J by 1 base, with 11 bases between. The CDR3 has 14 amino acids.